This note documents a single TCR beta chain sequence. Its specificity is not known. The source of the sample is a study of PD-1 blockade in mismatch repair-deficient tumors. Study-level information: Patients had about 13 mismatch repair-deficient cancer types and were previously treated and progressing. Findings and caveats of the study: Rapid post-treatment expansion, then contraction, generally preceding radiologic response, marked tumor-resident clones.

The V end was cut by 10 bases, the J end by 4 bases, with 28 bases between. The CDR3 extends over 17 amino acids. CDR1 is SEHNR and CDR2 is FQNEAQ in the germline V gene (reference sequence). Produced via immunoSEQ multiplex PCR; TCRdb's table is partial and in-frame only. The table includes more than 40,000 clones, roughly three quarters detected once. TCRs were sequenced from a few patients responding to pembrolizumab. This sample comprised peripheral blood, obtained 4 weeks after starting pembrolizumab. This clonotype was sampled from an adult with mismatch repair-deficient cancer. The genes are TRBV7-9 and TRBJ1-2, with a possible D match to TRBD1 (5 bases). CDR3 residues: CATAWGGSNSKLYGYTF. CDR3 nucleotides: TGTGCCACCGCCTGGGGGGGGTCCAACTCTAAGCTCTATGGCTACACCTTC. Full variable domain (missing parts from reference TRBV7-9 and TRBJ1-2): DTGVSQNPRHKITKRGQNVTFRCDPISEHNRLYWYRQTLGQGPEFLTYFQNEAQLEKSRLLSDRFSAERPKGSFSTLEIQRTEQGDSAMYLCATAWGGSNSKLYGYTFGSGTRLTVV.